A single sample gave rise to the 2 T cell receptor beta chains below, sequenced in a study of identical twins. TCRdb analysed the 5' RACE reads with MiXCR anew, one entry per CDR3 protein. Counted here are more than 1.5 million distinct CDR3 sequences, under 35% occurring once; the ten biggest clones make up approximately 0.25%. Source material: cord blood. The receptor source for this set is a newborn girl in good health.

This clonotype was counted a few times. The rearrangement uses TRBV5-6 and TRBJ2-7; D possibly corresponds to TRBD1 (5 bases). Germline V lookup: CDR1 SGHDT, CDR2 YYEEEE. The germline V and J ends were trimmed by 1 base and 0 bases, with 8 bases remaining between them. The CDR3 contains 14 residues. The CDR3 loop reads CASSLPQGSYEQYF. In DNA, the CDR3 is TGTGCCAGCAGCTTGCCGCAGGGCTCCTACGAGCAGTACTTC.

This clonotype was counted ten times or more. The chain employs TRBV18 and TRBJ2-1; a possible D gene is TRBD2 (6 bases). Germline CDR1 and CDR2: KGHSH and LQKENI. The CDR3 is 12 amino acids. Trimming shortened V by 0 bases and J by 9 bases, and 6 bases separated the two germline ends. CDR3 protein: CASSPPGGEQFF. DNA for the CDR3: TGTGCCAGCTCACCACCGGGGGGTGAGCAGTTCTTC.